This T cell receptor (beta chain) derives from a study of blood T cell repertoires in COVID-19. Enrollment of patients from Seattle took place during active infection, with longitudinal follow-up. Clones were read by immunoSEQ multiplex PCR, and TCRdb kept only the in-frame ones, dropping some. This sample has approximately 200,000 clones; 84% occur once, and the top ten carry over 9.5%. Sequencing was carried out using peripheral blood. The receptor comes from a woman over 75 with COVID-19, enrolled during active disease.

The DNA for the CDR3 is TGCGCCAGCAGTCAATCGGCCAGCAATCAGCCCCAGCATTTT. Its translation is CASSQSASNQPQHF. The J gene is TRBJ1-5, the V gene TRBV23-1; D is uncertain. TRBV23-1 is treated as an ORF (open reading frame) with a function not yet certain. The CDR3 is made up of 14 amino acids. Trimming removed 0 bases at V and 1 base at J, with 4 bases between.